This T cell receptor (beta chain) was sequenced in a study of blood T cell repertoires in COVID-19. Produced via immunoSEQ multiplex PCR; TCRdb's table is partial and in-frame only. The profile covers 110,000 to 150,000 clones, with around 80% appearing a single time and approximately 14% taken by the ten largest. Only one count was recorded for this clone. Sequencing input: peripheral blood. The sequence derives from a man older than 75 with acute or convalescent COVID-19.

The CDR3 loop is CASSFPKPGRNTEAFF. For the CDR3, the DNA is TGTGCCAGCAGCTTTCCTAAGCCGGGGAGGAACACTGAAGCTTTCTTT. The chain recombines TRBV5-4 with TRBJ1-1, with D unresolved. This CDR3 contains 16 residues. Germline V gene data show CDR1 as SGHNT and CDR2 as YYREEE (reference sequence). The V gene lost 2 bases and the J gene lost 1 base, with 15 bases spanning the gap.